The rows below give T cell receptor beta chains drawn from one sample of a study of T cells in Graves' hyperthyroidism and ophthalmopathy. TCRdb fed the multiplex PCR reads into MiXCR, producing one record per CDR3 protein. Among fewer than 400,000 distinct CDR3 sequences listed, roughly 25% were seen once. The sample was blood. The receptors were sampled from a man aged 45 to 65 with Graves' hyperthyroidism. Both conserved end residues are part of each CDR3. D genes are given only for firm matches. Only some rows state a clone size, as once, few, many or a class for expanded clones.

few	.	TRBV29-1	TRBJ2-7	TGCAGCGTTGTTGGTCAGGCCTACGAGCAGTACTTC	CSVVGQAYEQYF
.	TRBD2	TRBV20-1	TRBJ2-2	TGCAGTGCTAGACCGCAACGACTAGCGGGAGTTGGGGAGCTGTTTTTT	CSARPQRLAGVGELFF
.	TRBD1	TRBV11-3	TRBJ2-1	TGTGCCAGCAGCTTAGATGGGGACAGCACAGGGAACTCCTACAATGAGCAGTTCTTC	CASSLDGDSTGNSYNEQFF
many	TRBD2	TRBV11-2	TRBJ2-4	TGTGCCAGCAGCTTGGGGGGTACTAGCGGGAGCACAAACATTCAGTACTTC	CASSLGGTSGSTNIQYF
.	.	TRBV6-4	TRBJ1-1	TGTGCCAGCAGACTTCAGGCGCCTGAAGCTTTCTTT	CASRLQAPEAFF
.	TRBD1	TRBV7-2	TRBJ2-7	TGTGTCGGCAGCTTCGAAACCGGGACAGGGGGCATGAACGAGCAGTACTTC	CVGSFETGTGGMNEQYF
few	.	TRBV5-4	TRBJ2-5	TGTGCCAGCAGCTTAGGCGCGAACCAAGAGACCCAGTACTTC	CASSLGANQETQYF
.	TRBD2	TRBV24-1	TRBJ2-7	TGTGCCACCAGTGATGGATCCGGGACTAGCGGGACATTGCAGTACTTC	CATSDGSGTSGTLQYF
.	TRBD2	TRBV3-1	TRBJ2-3	TGTGCCAGCAGCCAAGAAGGGAGGGCCACAGATACGCAGTATTTT	CASSQEGRATDTQYF
few	.	TRBV12-3/TRBV12-4	TRBJ2-6	TGTGCCAGCAGCCTACTACTGATCGGCTCTGGGGCCAACGTCCTGACTTTC	CASSLLLIGSGANVLTF
many	TRBD2	TRBV12-3/TRBV12-4	TRBJ2-1	TGTGCCAGCAGTTGGGGGGGTGGTAATGAGCAGTTCTTC	CASSWGGGNEQFF
many	TRBD2	TRBV2	TRBJ2-1	TGTGCCAGCAGTGAAACGTTAGCGGGAGATAATGAGCAGTTCTTC	CASSETLAGDNEQFF
many	TRBD1	TRBV11-3	TRBJ2-7	TGTGCCAGCAGCTTATCCCGGACAGGGTCCGCCGAGCAGTACTTC	CASSLSRTGSAEQYF
once	.	TRBV5-1	TRBJ1-2	TGCGCCAGCAGCTTAGGAGGGACCCCTAACTATGGCTACACCTTC	CASSLGGTPNYGYTF
few	TRBD2	TRBV30	TRBJ2-7	TGTGCCTGGTCTGACCTAGCGGGAGCCAACGAGCAGTACTTC	CAWSDLAGANEQYF
.	.	TRBV18	TRBJ1-4	TGTGCCAGCTCACCGGGGACCGATGAAAAACTGTTTTTT	CASSPGTDEKLFF
few	TRBD1	TRBV27	TRBJ2-1	TGTGCCAGCAGTCCCGAGACAGGGGGCCTAAGGGGTGAGCAGTTCTTC	CASSPETGGLRGEQFF
few	.	TRBV10-3	TRBJ1-2	TGTGCCATCAGTGAGTCGGGGGGAATTGGACCTGGCTACACCTTC	CAISESGGIGPGYTF
many	TRBD2	TRBV11-2	TRBJ2-7	TGTGCCAGCAGCGCCGAGGGGACTAGCGGGAACTACGAGCAGTACTTC	CASSAEGTSGNYEQYF
few	TRBD2	TRBV28	TRBJ2-4	TGTGCCAGCAGGACTAGCGATGGAAACATTCAGTACTTC	CASRTSDGNIQYF
few	.	TRBV11-2	TRBJ1-1	TGTGCCAGCAGAGCCGGGGCAGGGCTAGGGAACACTGAAGCTTTCTTT	CASRAGAGLGNTEAFF
few	.	TRBV7-3	TRBJ1-4	TGTGCCAGCAGGGCAACCTTCAGAACAACTAATGAAAAACTGTTTTTT	CASRATFRTTNEKLFF
many	.	TRBV11-2	TRBJ2-7	TGTGCCAGCAGCTTAGATCTAGTTTTCGAGCAGTACTTC	CASSLDLVFEQYF
few	.	TRBV7-2	TRBJ1-1	TGTGCCAGCAGCTTTGTCCCGGGGGCGCCTGCTTTCTTT	CASSFVPGAPAFF
many	TRBD2	TRBV12-3/TRBV12-4	TRBJ2-5	TGTGCCAGCAGTTTAGCCCTAGCGGTCCAAGAGACCCAGTACTTC	CASSLALAVQETQYF
many	TRBD2	TRBV6-1	TRBJ2-7	TGTGCCAGCAGTTATGGGACTAGCGGGAGACGCTCCTACGAGCAGTACTTC	CASSYGTSGRRSYEQYF
.	TRBD1	TRBV6-1	TRBJ2-1	TGTGCCAGCAGTGAATTCTCCGGGACAGGGGAGTTCTTC	CASSEFSGTGEFF
.	.	TRBV24-1	TRBJ1-2	TGTGCCACCAGTGAGAGTAGGCAGGGGAATGGCTACACCTTC	CATSESRQGNGYTF
few	TRBD1	TRBV20-1	TRBJ2-7	TGCAGTGCGAGGACAGGGGACTCCTACGAGCAGTACTTC	CSARTGDSYEQYF
many	TRBD2	TRBV6-1	TRBJ2-1	TGTGCCAGCAGGGAAGCGGGAGGGCCCTATGAGCAGTTCTTC	CASREAGGPYEQFF
few	.	TRBV2	TRBJ1-4	TGTGCCAGCAGTGACGGGCAGGGAAGTGAAAAACTGTTTTTT	CASSDGQGSEKLFF
.	.	TRBV28	TRBJ2-7	TGTGCCAGCAGTTCTCCAGGGGTCCATGAGCAGTACTTC	CASSSPGVHEQYF
.	TRBD2	TRBV12-3/TRBV12-4	TRBJ2-1	TGTGCCACCAGGGGAGCGGGAGTCACGATCTCCTACAATGAGCAGTTCTTC	CATRGAGVTISYNEQFF
few	TRBD1	TRBV30	TRBJ1-4	TGTGCCTGTAGATTCAAGACAGGGATGGTGGAAAAACTGTTTTTT	CACRFKTGMVEKLFF
.	TRBD2	TRBV11-3	TRBJ2-1	TGTGCCAGCAGCCCCCGAGCGGGAGGGCCCACCAATGAGCAGTTCTTC	CASSPRAGGPTNEQFF
many	TRBD1	TRBV12-3/TRBV12-4	TRBJ2-3	TGTGCCAGCAGTACAATCAACAGGGGCGCGGGAGATACGCAGTATTTT	CASSTINRGAGDTQYF
few	.	TRBV10-2	TRBJ2-3	TGCGCCAGCAGTGAGGGGACCGCGCGGGCAGATACGCAGTATTTT	CASSEGTARADTQYF
.	TRBD2	TRBV30	TRBJ2-1	TGTGCCTGGAGTGTACTGGGACTAGCGGACTACAATGAGCAGTTCTTC	CAWSVLGLADYNEQFF
many	.	TRBV12-3/TRBV12-4	TRBJ1-1	TGTGCCAGCAGATTTCACGGGACGGCCAACACTGAAGCTTTCTTT	CASRFHGTANTEAFF
few	TRBD1	TRBV6-1	TRBJ2-3	TGTGCCAGCAGTCTGGACAGGCCGTTGACAGATACGCAGTATTTT	CASSLDRPLTDTQYF
.	.	TRBV12-3/TRBV12-4	TRBJ2-7	TGTGCCAGCAGTTTACACCCCGGGGCTTACGAGCAGTACTTC	CASSLHPGAYEQYF
.	.	TRBV15	TRBJ2-1	TGTGCCACCAGTTTTGGGGAATTAGAGCAGTTCTTC	CATSFGELEQFF
many	.	TRBV18	TRBJ2-6	TGTGCCAGCTCACTACAGGGCAGTGGGGCCAACGTCCTGACTTTC	CASSLQGSGANVLTF
.	TRBD2	TRBV7-8	TRBJ2-5	TGTGCCAGCACCCGCCCACTAGCGGACCAAGAGACCCAGTACTTC	CASTRPLADQETQYF
.	.	TRBV5-1	TRBJ2-7	TGCGCCAGCAGCTTAGGAGGGACTGCAAACTACGAGCAGTACTTC	CASSLGGTANYEQYF
few	.	TRBV29-1	TRBJ2-1	TGCAGCGTCATACCCGTACAGATCAATGAGCAGTTCTTC	CSVIPVQINEQFF
.	TRBD1	TRBV3-1	TRBJ2-5	TGTGCCAGCAGCCAAGACAGGGGGCGCTCGGAGACCCAGTACTTC	CASSQDRGRSETQYF